Following are 2 T cell receptor beta chains from one sample sequenced in a study of memory CD8 T cells in hepatitis C reinfection. The method was immunoSEQ multiplex PCR; TCRdb's version includes in-frame clones alone and lacks a portion of them. The sample carries more than 45,000 clones, just under 90% recorded once. Time point specified: pre-reinfection, 55 to 20 weeks before reinfection detection. The sorted cells went straight to TCR sequencing with no prior in vitro expansion. Material: naive CD8+ T cells sorted from blood. The receptors derive from a man between 18 and 29 years old with hepatitis C virus infection.

The chain is built from TRBV6-5 and TRBJ2-7; D is possibly TRBD1 (6 bases). The length of the CDR3 is 14 residues. Germline V CDR1 and CDR2: MNHEY, SVGAGI. The V end lost 2 bases, the J end lost 0 bases, and 8 bases lay between the germline ends. DNA of the CDR3: TGTGCCAGCAGTTACACAGGGAGCTCCTACGAGCAGTACTTC. It translates to CASSYTGSSYEQYF.

This chain joins TRBV4-2 and TRBJ2-3; 11 bases match TRBD2. Germline lookup yields CDR1 LGHNA and CDR2 YNFKEQ. After removal of 0 bases from V and 5 bases from J, the junction contained 4 bases not matched to a gene. The CDR3 sequence is 16 residues long. CDR3 nucleotides: TGTGCCAGCAGCCAAGAGGTAGCGGGAGGGCGAGATACGCAGTATTTT. Amino acid sequence: CASSQEVAGGRDTQYF.